These T cell receptor beta chains were read from a single sample in a study of cytomegalovirus exposure and HLA in healthy donors. Only in-frame clones appear in the TCRdb table, and some are missing; sequencing was by immunoSEQ multiplex PCR. The repertoire holds approximately 150,000 clones, with about 80% as singletons. Source material: PBMCs. The receptors derive from a young man in good health and CMV-seronegative. Each CDR3 is given with its conserved first and last residue. A D gene is named only where the DNA matches it firmly. Clone size is not always given. Where it is, it says once, few, many or a class for expanded clones.

D	V	size	J	CDR3	DNA
TRBD2	TRBV6-5	-	TRBJ2-7	CASRTGLAGAHEQYF	TGTGCCAGCAGGACTGGACTAGCGGGAGCCCACGAGCAGTACTTC
TRBD2	TRBV5-4	once	TRBJ2-5	CASSLGLAGETQYF	TGTGCCAGCAGCTTGGGACTAGCGGGGGAGACCCAGTACTTC
TRBD1	TRBV25-1	few	TRBJ1-6	CASSAQGGSPLHF	TGTGCCAGCAGTGCACAGGGGGGTTCACCCCTCCACTTT
-	TRBV7-9	-	TRBJ2-2	CASSLLFTRGTGELFF	TGTGCCAGCAGCTTACTATTCACGCGGGGCACCGGGGAGCTGTTTTTT
-	TRBV5-1	once	TRBJ1-1	CASSRGGPAFF	TGCGCCAGCAGCCGCGGCGGGCCTGCTTTCTTT
TRBD2	TRBV4-1	-	TRBJ2-1	CASSQARFSRGVVNNEQFF	TGCGCCAGCAGCCAGGCCCGTTTCTCGCGGGGGGTCGTAAACAATGAGCAGTTCTTC
TRBD1	TRBV27	-	TRBJ1-3	CASSSLGDRGHTIYF	TGTGCCAGCAGTTCGTTGGGGGACAGGGGACACACCATATATTTT
TRBD1	TRBV6-5	-	TRBJ1-2	CASSPTQQGYGYTF	TGTGCCAGCAGCCCCACCCAACAGGGGTATGGCTACACCTTC
TRBD1	TRBV9	-	TRBJ1-2	CASSSGSGQNYGYTF	TGTGCCAGCAGCTCTGGATCGGGACAGAACTATGGCTACACCTTC
TRBD1	TRBV28	-	TRBJ1-2	CASRLDRDYGYTF	TGTGCCAGCAGACTTGACAGGGACTATGGCTACACCTTC
TRBD1	TRBV28	few	TRBJ1-2	CASYTGTAANGYTF	TGTGCCTCGTATACCGGGACAGCGGCGAATGGCTACACCTTC
TRBD1	TRBV5-1	few	TRBJ2-7	CASSLTDRGGEQYF	TGCGCCAGCAGCTTAACCGACAGGGGAGGCGAGCAGTACTTC
-	TRBV30	few	TRBJ1-5	CAWSVWLNQPQHF	TGTGCCTGGAGTGTTTGGCTCAATCAGCCCCAGCATTTT
TRBD2	TRBV19	-	TRBJ2-3	CASSPTRTSSYTDTQYF	TGTGCCAGTAGTCCCACCAGGACTAGCAGCTACACAGATACGCAGTATTTT
TRBD1	TRBV6-6	-	TRBJ1-3	CASSVQGNGNTIYF	TGTGCCAGCAGTGTACAGGGGAATGGAAACACCATATATTTT
-	TRBV6-5	-	TRBJ1-5	CASSYSVRAGAQHF	TGTGCCAGCAGTTACTCGGTGCGGGCCGGGGCCCAGCATTTT
-	TRBV9	-	TRBJ1-4	CASSSSGELFF	TGTGCCAGCAGCTCATCGGGGGAACTGTTTTTT
TRBD1	TRBV6-5	-	TRBJ2-7	CASNGGQGVYEQYF	TGTGCCAGCAATGGGGGACAGGGGGTCTACGAGCAGTACTTC
TRBD1	TRBV18	-	TRBJ1-4	CASSPGDRANEKLFF	TGTGCCAGCTCACCAGGGGACAGAGCTAATGAAAAACTGTTTTTT
-	TRBV11-3	-	TRBJ2-1	CASSSRGSYNEQFF	TGTGCCAGCAGCTCAAGGGGCTCCTACAATGAGCAGTTCTTC
TRBD1	TRBV28	-	TRBJ2-7	CASLNGQGAGEQYF	TGTGCCAGCCTAAACGGACAGGGGGCTGGGGAGCAGTACTTC
TRBD1	TRBV28	-	TRBJ1-2	CASSFGDRNYGYTF	TGTGCCAGCAGTTTCGGGGACAGAAACTATGGCTACACCTTC
-	TRBV9	-	TRBJ1-4	CASSPYSGTNEKLFF	TGTGCCAGCAGCCCTTACAGCGGAACTAATGAAAAACTGTTTTTT
TRBD2	TRBV5-6	once	TRBJ2-1	CASSLVLAGAVEQFF	TGTGCCAGCAGCTTGGTACTAGCGGGGGCCGTTGAGCAGTTCTTC
TRBD1	TRBV11-2	-	TRBJ1-5	CASSLGTGVNQPQHF	TGTGCCAGCAGCTTAGGGACAGGGGTCAATCAGCCCCAGCATTTT
TRBD1	TRBV29-1	-	TRBJ1-1	CSVVRDRIEAFF	TGCAGCGTTGTACGGGACAGGATTGAAGCTTTCTTT
TRBD1	TRBV19	-	TRBJ1-2	CASTRTGGTNYGYTF	TGTGCCAGTACCAGGACAGGGGGAACTAACTATGGCTACACCTTC
TRBD1	TRBV7-7	-	TRBJ2-7	CASSLEDRAGDEQYF	TGTGCTAGCAGCTTAGAGGACAGGGCTGGTGACGAGCAGTACTTC
TRBD2	TRBV29-1	-	TRBJ2-5	CSVEDLTSSGLETQYF	TGCAGCGTTGAAGATCTGACTAGCTCCGGCTTAGAGACCCAGTACTTC
TRBD1	TRBV11-2	once	TRBJ1-2	CASSFRTGNYGYTF	TGTGCCAGCAGCTTTCGGACAGGGAACTATGGCTACACCTTC
TRBD2	TRBV18	-	TRBJ2-7	CASSPSSGLAGVLTYEQYF	TGTGCCAGCTCACCTTCTTCCGGTCTAGCGGGGGTATTAACCTACGAGCAGTACTTC
-	TRBV30	-	TRBJ2-1	CAWSVLLGGRNNEQFF	TGTGCCTGGAGTGTACTGTTAGGCGGAAGGAACAATGAGCAGTTCTTC
-	TRBV4-2	-	TRBJ2-7	CASSLRNGEQYF	TGTGCCAGCAGCCTCAGGAATGGCGAGCAGTACTTC